The 12 T cell receptor beta chains in this list originate from one sample, sequenced in a study of cytomegalovirus exposure and HLA in healthy donors (dated by TCRdb to 2016 to 2017). Library method: the immunoSEQ multiplex PCR assay. For the multiplex PCR, a mixture combining 60 forward primers for TCR Vbeta segments and 13 reverse primers for TCR Jbeta segments was used. Imported from immuneACCESS, the table was reduced by TCRdb to in-frame sequences with V and J called. These copies leave out some clones; in studies compared against another copy, an unresolved V gene accounts for under half, and the cause of the remainder is not known. This sample gives 140,000 to 150,000 clones in total; less than 9.5% of them show up just once. About 1.7% of the sample belongs to the ten largest clones. The material sequenced was PBMCs. The receptors derive from a male donor in good health and CMV-seronegative.

This clone was counted only a few times. The chain is built from TRBV30 and TRBJ2-1, with a weak D call TRBD2 (5 bases). The CDR3 runs to 15 residues. Germline V CDR1 and CDR2: GTSNPN, SVGIG (reference sequence). The CDR3 sequence is CAFHWGVLAYNEQFF. CDR3 in DNA: TGTGCTTTTCACTGGGGAGTACTGGCCTACAATGAGCAGTTCTTC. The full variable domain, with the rest looked up from reference TRBV30 and TRBJ2-1, is SQTIHQWPATLVQPVGSPLSLECTVEGTSNPNLYWYRQAAGRGLQLLFYSVGIGQISSEVPQNLSASRPQDRQFILSSKKLLLSDSGFYLCAFHWGVLAYNEQFFGPGTRLTVL.

V and J are TRBV7-5 and TRBJ1-2; the D call in the table, TRBD1, was not verified against the DNA. TRBV7-5 is a pseudogene segment. The CDR3 extends over 17 amino acids. The CDR3 nucleotides read TGTGCCAGAAGCCTCCGGGACAGGGGGCCCCCGGGGGATGGCTACACCTTC. Its translation is CARSLRDRGPPGDGYTF.

A few counts support this clone. The gene calls are TRBV9 and TRBJ2-6; D is uncertain. CDR1 SGDLS and CDR2 YYNGEE come from the germline V gene. This CDR3 has 18 amino acids. The V and J ends lost 0 bases and 2 bases respectively, with 15 bases between them. CDR3 amino acids: CASSVVPSRLTGANVLTF. The CDR3 DNA is TGTGCCAGCAGCGTAGTGCCCAGCAGGCTCACTGGGGCCAACGTCCTGACTTTC.

The table lists this clone with a few counts. The CDR3 loop is CASSLGTSGGGSYNEQFF. The CDR3 coding sequence is TGCGCCAGCAGCTTGGGAACTAGCGGGGGAGGGTCCTACAATGAGCAGTTCTTC. The V and J genes are TRBV5-1 and TRBJ2-1; 11 bases align to TRBD2. J lost 1 base, V lost 0 bases, and 6 bases had no gene match. Germline assignment: CDR1 SGHRS and CDR2 YFSETQ. The CDR3 is made up of 18 amino acids.

V usage is TRBV28 and J usage is TRBJ2-7; 10 positions match TRBD2. This CDR3 is 17 amino acids long. The germline CDR1 and CDR2 sequences are MDHEN and SYDVKM. The ends lost 5 bases at V and 3 bases at J; junction bases unmatched: 13. The CDR3 is CASSPPGEREGLYEQYF. The CDR3, as DNA: TGTGCCAGCAGTCCCCCCGGGGAGCGGGAGGGCCTCTACGAGCAGTACTTC.

This clone was counted only a few times. This chain uses TRBV6-5 with TRBJ1-1, with D possibly being TRBD1 (6 bases). V lost 4 bases, J lost 5 bases, and 14 bases lay in between. This CDR3 is 14 amino acids long. Per the germline V gene, CDR1 is MNHEY and CDR2 is SVGAGI. CDR3 loop: CASSSGGGGTEAFF. The DNA of the CDR3 is TGTGCCAGCAGTTCTGGGGGCGGCGGGACTGAAGCTTTCTTT.

The gene calls are TRBV11-2 and TRBJ1-2; the D gene is possibly TRBD1 (5 bases). CDR3 size: 13 residues. CDR1 SGHAT and CDR2 FQNNGV come from the germline V gene. V was clipped by 2 bases and J by 8 bases, with 12 bases between them. The CDR3 nucleotides read TGTGCCAGCAGCTTATCCAGGGAGGACGGCTACACCTTC. Translated: CASSLSREDGYTF.

The V gene is TRBV7-9, the J gene TRBJ2-7; perhaps TRBD2 as D (6 bases). V dropped 1 base and J dropped 6 bases, with 10 bases sitting between them. The V gene's germline CDR1 is SEHNR and CDR2 FQNEAQ (reference sequence). CDR3 size: 13 residues. The CDR3 DNA reads as TGTGCCAGCAGCTTAGTGGGGGGAGGCGAGCAGTACTTC. This sequence encodes CASSLVGGGEQYF. Full variable domain (outside the CDR3, taken from reference TRBV7-9 and TRBJ2-7): DTGVSQNPRHKITKRGQNVTFRCDPISEHNRLYWYRQTLGQGPEFLTYFQNEAQLEKSRLLSDRFSAERPKGSFSTLEIQRTEQGDSAMYLCASSLVGGGEQYFGPGTRLTVT.

The gene calls are TRBV30 and TRBJ2-5, with 8 positions matching TRBD2. The V segment lost 5 bases and the J segment 4 bases; nucleotides outside the gene matches: 3. CDR1 is GTSNPN, CDR2 SVGIG, per germline (reference sequence). The CDR3 contains 12 residues. CDR3 sequence reads: CAWLAGGETQYF. In nucleotides, the CDR3 is TGTGCCTGGCTAGCGGGCGGAGAGACCCAGTACTTC.

This clone was detected a few times. CDR3 protein: CASRLTVSQPQHF. The CDR3 DNA follows: TGTGCCAGCAGGCTGACAGTTTCTCAGCCCCAGCATTTT. J is TRBJ1-5 and V is TRBV27; tentatively, D is TRBD1 (5 bases). V lost 6 bases and J 6 bases, leaving 12 bases between the germline ends. The CDR3 contains 13 residues. Germline values: CDR1 MNHEY, CDR2 SMNVEV (reference sequence).

The chain couples TRBV4-3 to TRBJ1-1, with D possibly TRBD1 on 6 matching bases. Germline loops: CDR1 LGHNA, CDR2 YSLEER. Between the trimmed V and J ends, which lost 5 bases and 1 base, there was a span of 17 bases. This CDR3 comprises 16 residues. The CDR3 DNA sequence: TGCGCCAGCAGCAGGGGCCACGGACAGCCGAACACTGAAGCTTTCTTT. This codes for CASSRGHGQPNTEAFF.

This clone was seen a few times. The chain is built from TRBV6-5 and TRBJ2-5; TRBD2 aligns across 13 bases. V was pared by 6 bases and J by 5 bases, with 6 bases of the junction left unmatched. The CDR3 is 15 amino acids. From germline, CDR1 is MNHEY and CDR2 SVGAGI. The CDR3, as DNA: TGTGCCAGCAGGCGGACTAGCGGGAGAAGTGAGACCCAGTACTTC. Residues: CASRRTSGRSETQYF.